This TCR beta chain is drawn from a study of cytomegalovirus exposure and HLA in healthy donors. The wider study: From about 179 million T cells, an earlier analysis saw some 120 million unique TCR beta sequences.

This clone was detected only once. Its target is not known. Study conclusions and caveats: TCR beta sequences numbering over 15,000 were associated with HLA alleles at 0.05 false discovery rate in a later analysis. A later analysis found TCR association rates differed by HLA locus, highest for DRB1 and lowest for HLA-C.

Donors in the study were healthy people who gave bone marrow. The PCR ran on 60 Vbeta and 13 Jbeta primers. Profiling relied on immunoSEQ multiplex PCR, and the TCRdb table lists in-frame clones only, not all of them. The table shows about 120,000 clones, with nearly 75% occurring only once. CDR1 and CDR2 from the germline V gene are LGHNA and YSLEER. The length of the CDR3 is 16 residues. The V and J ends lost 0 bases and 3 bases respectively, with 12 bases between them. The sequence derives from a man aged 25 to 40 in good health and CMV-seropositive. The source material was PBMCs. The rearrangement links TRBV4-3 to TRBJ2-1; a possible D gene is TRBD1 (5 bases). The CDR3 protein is CASSQETAHYYNEQFF. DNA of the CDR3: TGCGCCAGCAGCCAAGAGACAGCTCACTACTACAATGAGCAGTTCTTC.